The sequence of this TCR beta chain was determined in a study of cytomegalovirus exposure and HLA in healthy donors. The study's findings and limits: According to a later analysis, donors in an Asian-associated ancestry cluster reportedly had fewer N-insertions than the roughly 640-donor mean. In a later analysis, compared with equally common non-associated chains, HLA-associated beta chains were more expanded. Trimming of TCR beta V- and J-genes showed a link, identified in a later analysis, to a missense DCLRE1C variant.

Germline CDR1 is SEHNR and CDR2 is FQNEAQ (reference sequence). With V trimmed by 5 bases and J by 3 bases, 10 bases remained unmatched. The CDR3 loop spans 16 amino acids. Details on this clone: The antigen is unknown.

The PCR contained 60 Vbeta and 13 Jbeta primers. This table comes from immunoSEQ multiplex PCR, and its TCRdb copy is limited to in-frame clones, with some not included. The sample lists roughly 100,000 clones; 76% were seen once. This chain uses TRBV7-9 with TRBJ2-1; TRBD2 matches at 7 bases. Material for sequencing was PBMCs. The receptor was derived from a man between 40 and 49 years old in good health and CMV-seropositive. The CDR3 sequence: CASSPEGREHYNEQFF. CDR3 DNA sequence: TGTGCCAGCAGCCCTGAGGGGCGGGAGCACTACAATGAGCAGTTCTTC. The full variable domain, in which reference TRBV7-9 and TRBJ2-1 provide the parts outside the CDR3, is DTGVSQNPRHKITKRGQNVTFRCDPISEHNRLYWYRQTLGQGPEFLTYFQNEAQLEKSRLLSDRFSAERPKGSFSTLEIQRTEQGDSAMYLCASSPEGREHYNEQFFGPGTRLTVL.